The rows below give T cell receptor beta chains drawn from one sample of a study of shared clonotypes between healthy human individuals. Repertoires were generated with immunoSEQ multiplex PCR, while TCRdb's copy carries only in-frame clones and drops some. This sample has over a million clones; approximately 96% occur once, and the top ten carry about 1%. The sample was naive CD4+ T cells sorted from blood. The receptors come from a young man in good health. CDR3s include the opening cysteine and the closing phenylalanine or tryptophan. D genes are given only for firm matches. Some rows have no size entry. The others give once, few or many, or a class for an expanded clone.

>TRBV6-1|once|TRBJ1-5|-
TGTGCCAGCAGGGGTTTTGGGACACTGGGTCAGCCCCAGCATTTT
CASRGFGTLGQPQHF
>TRBV6-1|-|TRBJ1-1|-
TGTGCCAGCAGTGATCACAGACCCACGATGGAAGCTTTCTTT
CASSDHRPTMEAFF
>TRBV5-1|-|TRBJ2-7|TRBD1
TGCGCCAGCAGCTTACAGGGGCAATCCTACGAGCAGTACTTC
CASSLQGQSYEQYF
>TRBV5-5|once|TRBJ1-4|-
TGTGCCAGCAACGGACACGTAGCAACTAATGAAAAACTGTTTTTT
CASNGHVATNEKLFF
>TRBV27|-|TRBJ2-7|TRBD2
TGTGCCAGCAGTCCGCGGGGCGGGAGTGAACGCGAGCAGTACTTC
CASSPRGGSEREQYF
>TRBV6-5|-|TRBJ2-7|TRBD1
TGTGCCAGCAGTTTCCGGGACAGGGGTCAGCAGTACTTC
CASSFRDRGQQYF
>TRBV6-6|-|TRBJ2-7|-
TGTGCCAGCAGTTACTACAGAATTTCCTACGAGCAGTACTTC
CASSYYRISYEQYF
>TRBV7-2|-|TRBJ2-7|-
TGTGCCAGCAGCACGCGGACAAGCTCCTACGAGCAGTACTTC
CASSTRTSSYEQYF
>TRBV5-5|once|TRBJ2-7|TRBD1
TGTGCCAGCAGCTTGGAAAGACAGGGGACTCTTCCCTACGAGCAGTACTTC
CASSLERQGTLPYEQYF
>TRBV19|-|TRBJ1-2|-
TGTGCCAGTAGGGAAACGTCTACGGATGGCTACACCTTC
CASRETSTDGYTF
>TRBV4-2|-|TRBJ2-3|TRBD2
TGTGCCAGCAGCCGGAGGACTAGCGGGACTTCGAGGGGAGCAGATACGCAGTATTTT
CASSRRTSGTSRGADTQYF
>TRBV7-3|-|TRBJ2-1|TRBD2
TGTGCCAGCAGCCCCACTAGCGACTACAATGAGCAGTTCTTC
CASSPTSDYNEQFF
>TRBV6-1|-|TRBJ2-2|-
TGTGCCAGCAGCGGAGAGACCCCCACCGGGGAGCTGTTTTTT
CASSGETPTGELFF
>TRBV19|-|TRBJ2-1|-
TGTGCCAGTAGTATGGGGACACACTACAATGAGCAGTTCTTC
CASSMGTHYNEQFF
>TRBV25-1|-|TRBJ2-5|-
TGTGCCAGCAGTGAAAGGAGAGAGACCCAGTACTTC
CASSERRETQYF
>TRBV25-1|-|TRBJ2-7|-
TGTGCCAGCAGTGTAGGCCCCTCCTACGAGCAGTACTTC
CASSVGPSYEQYF
>TRBV30|-|TRBJ2-3|-
TGTGCCTGGAGCCTCGGGCACCTCGGGACAGATACGCAGTATTTT
CAWSLGHLGTDTQYF
>TRBV10-3|-|TRBJ2-7|-
TGTGCCATGTATCACCCCGCCACCGTAGCCTACGAGCAGTACTTC
CAMYHPATVAYEQYF